This entry lists 21 T cell receptor beta chains sequenced from one sample in a study of T cell responses to AZD1222 COVID-19 vaccine. TCRdb's table, derived via immunoSEQ multiplex PCR, lists solely in-frame clones and lacks some. The sample records approximately 120,000 clones, around 89% being singletons. Sequencing was performed on peripheral blood, taken on day 0 of AZD1222 vaccination. The receptor source for this set is an adult in good health.

This clone was recorded once. This chain links TRBV28 with TRBJ1-6, with no clear D. The ends were cut back, 5 bases at V and 0 bases at J, with 14 bases in the middle. CDR3 length: 17 amino acids. Looked up from germline, CDR1 is MDHEN and CDR2 is SYDVKM. The CDR3 nucleotides read TGTGCCAGCAGTCCTCTCGACCAGAGCTCCTATAATTCACCCCTCCACTTT. This gives the protein CASSPLDQSSYNSPLHF.

The chain combines TRBV6-4 with TRBJ2-3; tentatively, D is TRBD1 or TRBD2 (7 bases each). Germline CDR1 and CDR2: MRHNA and SNTAGT. The CDR3 sequence is 16 residues long. Trimming removed 6 bases from V and 4 bases from J, with 20 bases in between. The CDR3 DNA reads as TGTGCCAGCAGCCACTCAGGGGGGGCAGTAGCAGATACGCAGTATTTT. Amino acid sequence: CASSHSGGAVADTQYF.

The chain recombines TRBV4-2 with TRBJ1-5; 11 positions agree with TRBD1. Germline CDR1 reads LGHNA; CDR2 reads YNFKEQ. There are 19 residues in the CDR3. The trim removed 0 bases at V and 9 bases at J, leaving 16 bases unmatched. The CDR3 protein is CASSQDLTDRGPHNGPQHF. In DNA, the CDR3 is TGTGCCAGCAGCCAAGATCTGACGGACAGGGGGCCCCACAATGGGCCCCAGCATTTT.

The chain is built from TRBV9 and TRBJ1-2; 9 positions agree with TRBD1. Trimming removed 0 bases from V and 3 bases from J; junction bases left unmatched: 6. CDR3 length: 16 amino acids. Germline lookup yields CDR1 SGDLS and CDR2 YYNGEE. The CDR3 DNA follows: TGTGCCAGCAGCGTAGGTGGGACAGGGTTTGACTATGGCTACACCTTC. Amino acid sequence: CASSVGGTGFDYGYTF. Complete variable domain (other parts from reference TRBV9 and TRBJ1-2): DSGVTQTPKHLITATGQRVTLRCSPRSGDLSVYWYQQSLDQGLQFLIQYYNGEERAKGNILERFSAQQFPDLHSELNLSSLELGDSALYFCASSVGGTGFDYGYTFGSGTRLTVV.

This clone was seen just once. This chain joins TRBV5-8 and TRBJ1-4; D is unresolved. The CDR3 spans 15 residues. Germline V CDR1 and CDR2: SGHTS, YDEGEE. Trimming shortened V by 4 bases and J by 11 bases, and 21 bases separated the two germline ends. In nucleotides, the CDR3 is TGTGCCAGCAGCCCAACTGGGAGCCGAGAGGAGAAACTGTTTTTT. Translated: CASSPTGSREEKLFF.

The V gene is TRBV6-5, the J gene TRBJ2-3; 7 nucleotides align to TRBD2. CDR1 and CDR2 (germline): MNHEY, SVGAGI. This CDR3 comprises 12 residues. Here the CDR3 reads CAGGSRTDTQYF. The CDR3 DNA is TGTGCGGGCGGGAGTAGAACAGATACGCAGTATTTT.

This clone turned up a few times. The genes are TRBV18 and TRBJ1-1, with D hard to call. V was pared by 3 bases and J by 1 base, with 12 bases between. Germline V CDR1 and CDR2: KGHSH, LQKENI. There are 15 residues in the CDR3. The CDR3 here is CASSPMLQPNTEAFF. The CDR3 DNA reads TGTGCCAGCTCACCTATGCTACAGCCGAACACTGAAGCTTTCTTT.

A single count supports this clone. The chain links TRBV28 to TRBJ2-7; D may correspond to TRBD1 or TRBD2 (5 bases each). V lost 4 bases, J lost 3 bases, and 10 bases lay in between. Germline V gives CDR1 MDHEN, CDR2 SYDVKM. The CDR3 spans 13 residues. In DNA form, the CDR3 reads TGTGCCAGCAGTTACGGGGCCCTCTACGAGCAGTACTTC. Amino acids: CASSYGALYEQYF.

This chain connects TRBV9 to TRBJ2-2; unclear D gene. The germline V gene has CDR1 SGDLS and CDR2 YYNGEE. The CDR3 covers 15 residues. Trimming took 3 bases from V and 3 from J, leaving 12 bases between them. CDR3 in DNA: TGTGCCAGCAGCGGGTTAGGGTCGGACACCGGGGAGCTGTTTTTT. It is translated as CASSGLGSDTGELFF.

This chain links TRBV11-2 with TRBJ1-2; 8 nucleotides line up with TRBD1. Trimming removed 5 bases from V and 8 bases from J; junction bases left unmatched: 7. CDR1 is SGHAT and CDR2 is FQNNGV in the germline V gene. The length of the CDR3 is 13 residues. CDR3 residues: CASSPDRGRGYTF. CDR3 DNA: TGTGCCAGCAGCCCTGACAGGGGTCGAGGCTACACCTTC.

This chain connects TRBV11-2 to TRBJ2-7; D possibly corresponds to TRBD2 (6 bases). Germline CDR1 is SGHAT and CDR2 is FQNNGV. The CDR3 consists of 14 residues. Deletions cut 9 bases from V and 7 bases from J, with 22 bases between. CDR3 DNA: TGTGCCAGTTCTCTGGGGACTGGGTCTTGGGAGCAGTACTTC. The encoded protein is CASSLGTGSWEQYF.

This chain uses TRBV5-8 with TRBJ1-2; D gene uncertain. Trimming removed 2 bases from V and 9 bases from J, with 14 bases in between. CDR1 SGHTS and CDR2 YDEGEE come from the germline V gene. The CDR3 is 13 residues long. CDR3 residues: CASSFGSPNSYTF. As DNA, the CDR3 is TGTGCCAGCAGCTTTGGCAGCCCAAATAGCTACACCTTC.

This clone was counted between two and nine times. The V and J genes are TRBV11-2 and TRBJ2-2; D may be TRBD1 (6 bases). The CDR3 runs 15 residues. Between the trimmed V and J ends, which lost 5 bases and 5 bases, there was a span of 15 bases. Germline V gene data show CDR1 as SGHAT and CDR2 as FQNNGV. For the CDR3, the DNA is TGTGCCAGCAGCCGTACCGGGACACCAACCGGGGAGCTGTTTTTT. It specifies CASSRTGTPTGELFF. The entire variable domain, with the rest obtained from reference TRBV11-2 and TRBJ2-2, is as follows: EAGVAQSPRYKIIEKRQSVAFWCNPISGHATLYWYQQILGQGPKLLIQFQNNGVVDDSQLPKDRFSAERLKGVDSTLKIQPAKLEDSAVYLCASSRTGTPTGELFFGEGSRLTVL.

The rearrangement joins TRBV29-1 to TRBJ2-2; 9 bases are shared with TRBD2. After removal of 6 bases from V and 7 bases from J, the junction contained 9 bases not matched to a gene. The CDR3 has 14 amino acids. Germline CDR1 SQVTM, CDR2 ANQGSEA. The CDR3 sequence is CSVGTSSLGGELFF. The CDR3 DNA is TGCAGCGTGGGGACTAGCTCCTTGGGCGGGGAGCTGTTTTTT.

In the case of this clone: Other nucleotide sequences in the sample specify the same CDR3. The chain uses TRBV19 and TRBJ2-3, with a possible D match to TRBD1 (6 bases). The V gene's germline CDR1 is LNHDA and CDR2 SQIVND (reference sequence). The CDR3 has 13 amino acids. The V gene lost 4 bases and the J gene lost 1 base, with 6 bases spanning the gap. In DNA, the CDR3 is TGTGCCAGTAGTAGGACAGGCACAGATACGCAGTATTTT. As protein: CASSRTGTDTQYF.

The rearrangement links TRBV6-1 to TRBJ2-5; no clear D gene. V dropped 3 bases and J dropped 1 base, with 9 bases sitting between them. The germline V gene encodes CDR1 MNHNS and CDR2 SASEGT. This CDR3 comprises 14 residues. The CDR3 protein is CASSELWSQETQYF. The CDR3, as DNA: TGTGCCAGCAGTGAGTTGTGGAGCCAAGAGACCCAGTACTTC.

The chain carries TRBV27 and TRBJ1-6; 7 bases map to TRBD1. Germline V gene lookup returns CDR1 MNHEY and CDR2 SMNVEV (reference sequence). V shed 5 bases and J 7 bases; nucleotides not matched to a gene: 8. The CDR3 runs to 15 residues. CDR3 in amino acids: CASSTRQGPNSPLHF. The DNA of the CDR3 is TGTGCCAGCAGTACCCGACAGGGTCCAAATTCACCCCTCCACTTT.

The V and J genes are TRBV7-3 and TRBJ1-2, with 10 bases that match TRBD1. Germline CDR1 SGHTA, CDR2 FQGTGA. V lost 4 bases and J lost 6; bases outside the gene matches: 5. The CDR3 has 14 amino acids. CDR3 coding DNA: TGTGCCAGCAGCTGGGGACAGGGGTGGGATGGCTACACCTTC. It translates to CASSWGQGWDGYTF.

The CDR3 DNA follows: TGCAGCGTTAGCATGCAGCTGAGCTATGGCTACACCTTC. This gives the protein CSVSMQLSYGYTF. The chain links TRBV29-1 to TRBJ1-2; D gene ambiguous. CDR3 size: 13 residues. Germline V gene data show CDR1 as SQVTM and CDR2 as ANQGSEA. The V end lost 5 bases, the J end lost 4 bases, and 14 bases lay between the germline ends.

The rearrangement uses TRBV2 and TRBJ2-7, with TRBD1 identical over 7 bases. This CDR3 is 15 amino acids long. CDR1 SNHLY and CDR2 FYNNEI come from the germline V gene. Trimming cost V 6 bases and J 2 bases; bases outside gene matches: 10. The CDR3 protein is CASRDIQGRPYEQYF. Here the CDR3 DNA reads TGTGCCAGCAGAGATATACAGGGGCGTCCCTACGAGCAGTACTTC.

V gene TRBV30 combines with J gene TRBJ1-3, with D unclear. The CDR3 runs to 15 residues. CDR1 is GTSNPN and CDR2 is SVGIG in the germline V gene (reference sequence). The V and J ends lost 2 bases and 0 bases respectively, with 11 bases between them. CDR3: CAWSKDGYSGNTIYF. DNA of the CDR3: TGTGCCTGGAGTAAGGACGGCTACTCTGGAAACACCATATATTTT.